These T cell receptor beta chains were read from a single sample in a study of Graves' ophthalmopathy and Graves' hyperthyroidism. TCRdb analysed the multiplex PCR reads with MiXCR anew, one entry per CDR3 protein. The sample has roughly 380,000 distinct CDR3 sequences; approximately 15% are singletons. Sequencing was carried out using peripheral blood. These receptors were taken from a woman between 18 and 29 years old with stable Graves' hyperthyroidism. Each CDR3 is given with its conserved first and last residue.

J: TRBJ1-1
V: TRBV2
CDR3: CASSAGNMNTEAFF

J: TRBJ2-7
V: TRBV11-1
CDR3: CASSLRGRTYEQYF

J: TRBJ2-7
V: TRBV12-3/TRBV12-4
CDR3: CASSSRSRGKEQYF

J: TRBJ2-5
V: TRBV3-1
CDR3: CASSHGTQETQYF

J: TRBJ1-2
V: TRBV9
CDR3: CASSEPDYGYTF

J: TRBJ1-1
V: TRBV11-3
CDR3: CASSPTWGPEAFF

J: TRBJ1-1
V: TRBV19
CDR3: CASTATGGTEAFF

J: TRBJ1-2
V: TRBV12-3/TRBV12-4
CDR3: CASSALGLGTSGYTF

J: TRBJ1-2
V: TRBV15
CDR3: CATSRETGQGYTF

J: TRBJ1-3
V: TRBV2
CDR3: CASRPGAGRGTIYF

J: TRBJ2-7
V: TRBV6-1
CDR3: CASNPQYAYEQYF

J: TRBJ2-7
V: TRBV6-2/TRBV6-3
CDR3: CASSYYGTYEQYF

J: TRBJ1-1
V: TRBV20-1
CDR3: CSAGTGVYAFF

J: TRBJ2-2
V: TRBV6-2/TRBV6-3
CDR3: CASSQPPYTGELFF

J: TRBJ1-2
V: TRBV6-5
CDR3: CASSYSGPRGYTF

J: TRBJ2-7
V: TRBV10-3
CDR3: CAISEEGREAYEQYF

J: TRBJ2-5
V: TRBV6-1
CDR3: CASSEEVARAVSQETQYF

J: TRBJ1-2
V: TRBV7-8
CDR3: CASSLDQGAYGYTF

J: TRBJ2-2
V: TRBV15
CDR3: CATSREPGLAGGKNTGELFF

J: TRBJ1-5
V: TRBV9
CDR3: CASSAPGQGTRNQPQHF

J: TRBJ2-7
V: TRBV7-9
CDR3: CASSEGAGEQYF

J: TRBJ2-3
V: TRBV4-2
CDR3: CASSLAGAPRGDTQYF

J: TRBJ1-3
V: TRBV6-1
CDR3: CASSEAQVSGNTIYF

J: TRBJ1-1
V: TRBV20-1
CDR3: CSATRDRANTEAFF

J: TRBJ1-5
V: TRBV12-5
CDR3: CASGFVEKVTQPQHF

J: TRBJ1-2
V: TRBV6-5
CDR3: CASSYEGGNYGYTF

J: TRBJ2-5
V: TRBV7-8
CDR3: CASSLGRGGQTQYF

J: TRBJ1-5
V: TRBV19
CDR3: CASRWADNQPQHF

J: TRBJ2-5
V: TRBV19
CDR3: CASSIIGLAETQYF

J: TRBJ2-7
V: TRBV5-1
CDR3: CASSQVGDEQYF

J: TRBJ2-2
V: TRBV29-1
CDR3: CSVDFDTGELFF

J: TRBJ1-1
V: TRBV12-3/TRBV12-4
CDR3: CASSFVLRTEAFF

J: TRBJ2-7
V: TRBV2
CDR3: CASRGQVYEQYF

J: TRBJ2-5
V: TRBV6-1
CDR3: CASSEGTARETQYF

J: TRBJ1-6
V: TRBV11-2
CDR3: CASGGQGDSPLHF

J: TRBJ2-3
V: TRBV5-1
CDR3: CASNGGSSTDTQYF

J: TRBJ1-2
V: TRBV7-2
CDR3: CASSLGDPRYGYTF

J: TRBJ2-7
V: TRBV19
CDR3: CASRQQGGSYEQYF

J: TRBJ1-2
V: TRBV11-2
CDR3: CASRIGAGPLHF

J: TRBJ1-2
V: TRBV11-3
CDR3: CASSLDVGGAGYTF

J: TRBJ1-3
V: TRBV5-1
CDR3: CASSLSGVLSGNTIYF

J: TRBJ2-7
V: TRBV2
CDR3: CASSERVLWYEQYF

J: TRBJ2-2
V: TRBV29-1
CDR3: CSVWGGQHTGELFF

J: TRBJ1-1
V: TRBV4-2
CDR3: CASSQGETRDLNTEAFF

J: TRBJ2-7
V: TRBV20-1
CDR3: CSANLGGYSYEQYF

J: TRBJ2-7
V: TRBV11-3
CDR3: CASSLVFGETYEQYF

J: TRBJ2-5
V: TRBV12-3/TRBV12-4
CDR3: CASSFRERETQYF

J: TRBJ1-6
V: TRBV19
CDR3: CASSMTGPSSYNSPLHF

J: TRBJ2-2
V: TRBV15
CDR3: CATSRATRGTGELFF

J: TRBJ1-6
V: TRBV6-1
CDR3: CASSETGSGSPLHF

J: TRBJ1-5
V: TRBV12-3/TRBV12-4
CDR3: CASSLDGVGNQPQHF

J: TRBJ2-2
V: TRBV5-6
CDR3: CASSLQSRDTGELFF

J: TRBJ2-5
V: TRBV10-3
CDR3: CAISERLAGRETQYF

J: TRBJ2-7
V: TRBV12-3/TRBV12-4
CDR3: CASRGLSGGSSYEQYF

J: TRBJ2-7
V: TRBV6-5
CDR3: CASRRLERGYEQYF

J: TRBJ1-2
V: TRBV7-8
CDR3: CASSLDRGLLVYGYTF

J: TRBJ2-7
V: TRBV4-1
CDR3: CASSQVADSLEQYF